This T cell receptor (beta chain) appears in the sequencing data of a study of blood T cell repertoires in COVID-19. The repertoire was sequenced with immunoSEQ multiplex PCR; TCRdb's copy has only in-frame clones and lacks some. The sample lists 250,000 to 350,000 clones, roughly nine tenths seen once, with roughly 2% in the top ten. This CDR3 is built from 14 residues. Trimming took 6 bases from V and 1 from J; bases not matched to a gene: 4. CDR1 and CDR2 from the germline V gene are LNHDA and SQIVND (reference sequence). This receptor was taken from a woman aged 50 to 60 who had recovered from COVID-19. The sample comprised peripheral blood. The chain employs TRBV19 and TRBJ1-1, with TRBD1 identical over 8 bases. The CDR3 DNA sequence: TGTGCCAGTAGGGACAGGGTTACGAACACTGAAGCTTTCTTT. Its protein is CASRDRVTNTEAFF.